What follows describes a single TCR beta chain. Its antigen is still unknown. This entry comes from a study of T cells after yellow fever vaccination. CDR3 length: 15 residues. With 4 bases removed from V and 3 bases from J, the gap between germline ends came to 13 bases. CDR1 is SGDLS, CDR2 YYNGEE, per germline. Study-wide results and limits: Although most clonotypes did not, a small share appeared in both CD4 and CD8 compartments. Most primary-vaccination clones reappeared after the booster (about 95% CD4, roughly 88% CD8).

UMIs were added to TCR cDNA along with a universal primer site when it was made by 5'RACE template switching. From the 5' RACE reads, TCRdb called clonotypes with MiXCR, one entry per CDR3 protein. The sample records some 550,000 distinct CDR3 sequences, under 25% being singletons. The chain links TRBV9 to TRBJ2-2, with a tentative D call TRBD2 (7 bases). The material was PBMCs, obtained 15 days after the yellow fever booster vaccination. The source of this sequence is a man under 40 who received the YFV17D yellow fever vaccine. This CDR3 is CASSNAGADTGELFF. The CDR3 DNA reads TGTGCCAGCAGCAACGCGGGGGCGGACACCGGGGAGCTGTTTTTT.